A single sample is the source of the 17 T cell receptor beta chains below, sequenced in a study of control samples from healthy donors and cancer patients. Libraries were prepared by immunoSEQ multiplex PCR; TCRdb keeps only in-frame clonotypes and omits some of them. The table lists 100,000 to 150,000 clones, approximately 89% of them singletons. Source material: PBMCs. These receptors originate from a man aged 45 to 65 with head and neck cancer.

CDR3 region: CASSLPGPTSNYGYTF. The CDR3, as DNA: TGTGCCAGCAGTTTACCGGGCCCTACCTCTAACTATGGCTACACCTTC. V and J are TRBV28 and TRBJ1-2; D is unclear. Between the trimmed V and J ends, which lost 2 bases and 0 bases, there was a span of 13 bases. From germline, CDR1 is MDHEN and CDR2 SYDVKM. This CDR3 contains 16 residues.

This chain links TRBV20-1 with TRBJ1-1; TRBD1 is a possible D gene (5 bases). Trimming took off 3 bases at V and 10 bases at J, with 18 bases between the two ends. Germline V gene lookup returns CDR1 DFQATT and CDR2 SNEGSKA (reference sequence). The CDR3 covers 13 residues. The CDR3 protein is CSASQVQGLAAFF. The CDR3 nucleotides are TGCAGTGCTAGTCAGGTTCAGGGACTAGCAGCTTTCTTT.

On this clone: A read error may account for a junction end that differs from germline. The CDR3 sequence is CATPTGGHSYEQYF. CDR3 nucleotide sequence: TGTGCCACCCCCACAGGCGGACATTCCTACGAGCAGTACTTT. This chain uses TRBV24-1 with TRBJ2-7; D perhaps matches TRBD1 (5 bases). CDR1 KGHDR and CDR2 SFDVKD come from the germline V gene. There are 14 residues in the CDR3.

The chain joins TRBV6-1 to TRBJ1-5; the D is unclear. With 2 bases removed from V and 7 bases from J, the gap between germline ends came to 9 bases. Germline lookup yields CDR1 MNHNS and CDR2 SASEGT. This CDR3 is built from 13 residues. The CDR3, as DNA: TGTGCCAGCAGTGAATCGAGGAGGCAGCCCCAGCATTTT. Amino acid sequence: CASSESRRQPQHF.

This chain connects TRBV5-1 to TRBJ1-5; D gene ambiguous. The V end lost 2 bases, the J end lost 0 bases, and 9 bases lay between the germline ends. The CDR3 is made up of 15 amino acids. Germline CDR1 and CDR2: SGHRS and YFSETQ. Here the CDR3 reads CASSFMGYSNQPQHF. The CDR3 DNA is TGCGCCAGCAGCTTCATGGGTTATAGCAATCAGCCCCAGCATTTT.

The DNA of the CDR3 is TGTGCCAGTAGTCGCCTGACCCGGAGGCTGTTTTTT. This encodes CASSRLTRRLFF. The rearrangement links TRBV19 to TRBJ1-4; D not certain. Germline assignment: CDR1 LNHDA and CDR2 SQIVND (reference sequence). V lost 5 bases and J 14 bases, leaving 15 bases between the germline ends. This CDR3 is 12 amino acids long.

This chain links TRBV7-9 with TRBJ1-1; D might be TRBD1 (5 bases). Trimming removed 0 bases from V and 10 bases from J, with 9 bases in between. From germline, CDR1 is SEHNR and CDR2 FQNEAQ (reference sequence). CDR3 length: 12 amino acids. CDR3 sequence reads: CASSLAGGPAFF. In DNA form, the CDR3 reads TGTGCCAGCAGCTTAGCGGGGGGTCCAGCTTTCTTT.

This chain connects TRBV4-1 to TRBJ1-2; D remains ambiguous. Trimming stripped 7 bases from V and 6 bases from J, with 21 bases between. Germline V gives CDR1 MGHRA, CDR2 YSYEKL. The CDR3 is 15 amino acids. CDR3 DNA sequence: TGCGCCAGCACTTCGAACAAGGCGGTTTATAATGGCTACACCTTC. Its protein product is CASTSNKAVYNGYTF.

The chain joins TRBV27 to TRBJ1-2; D remains unclear. CDR3 length equals 15 residues. CDR1 is MNHEY and CDR2 is SMNVEV in the germline V gene (reference sequence). V was pared by 3 bases and J by 0 bases, with 11 bases between. The CDR3, as DNA: TGTGCCAGCAGTTTCCGCCAAGTAGCTAACTATGGCTACACCTTC. Protein product: CASSFRQVANYGYTF.

The chain uses TRBV19 and TRBJ1-1; unclear D gene. CDR3 length: 12 residues. Germline V gene data show CDR1 as LNHDA and CDR2 as SQIVND (reference sequence). V dropped 3 bases and J dropped 1 base, with 3 bases sitting between them. In DNA, the CDR3 is TGTGCCAGTAGTATGTGGAACACTGAAGCTTTCTTT. This gives the protein CASSMWNTEAFF.

This clone has more than one count but fewer than ten. The chain links TRBV9 to TRBJ2-3; D is ambiguous. This CDR3 contains 15 residues. From germline, CDR1 is SGDLS and CDR2 YYNGEE. The ends were cut back, 4 bases at V and 3 bases at J, with 15 bases in the middle. For the CDR3, the DNA is TGTGCCAGCAGCCCTGGAAACGCTATTACAGATACGCAGTATTTT. It specifies CASSPGNAITDTQYF.

This clone has just one count. The V call is TRBV12-3 or TRBV12-4, the J call TRBJ2-3; 8 bases are a match to TRBD2. The V and J ends lost 6 bases and 7 bases, in that order; junction bases with no gene match: 6. CDR3 length equals 13 residues. CDR3 DNA: TGTGCCAGCAGCGCGGGGGGCGCAAATACGCAGTATTTT. Its protein is CASSAGGANTQYF.

The chain recombines TRBV19 with TRBJ2-1, with TRBD2 matching 7 bases. V was clipped by 1 base and J by 7 bases; unmatched bases: 1. The CDR3 totals 13 residues. Germline V CDR1 and CDR2: LNHDA, SQIVND (reference sequence). The CDR3 coding sequence is TGTGCCAGTAGTATAGGGGGGGGGAATGAGCAGTTCTTC. This translates into CASSIGGGNEQFF. Looking up the rest from reference TRBV19 and TRBJ2-1 gives the full variable domain: DGGITQSPKYLFRKEGQNVTLSCEQNLNHDAMYWYRQDPGQGLRLIYYSQIVNDFQKGDIAEGYSVSREKKESFPLTVTSAQKNPTAFYLCASSIGGGNEQFFGPGTRLTVL.

This sequence joins TRBV6-5 and TRBJ1-2; D unclear. This CDR3 has 13 amino acids. V shed 6 bases and J shed 6 bases, with 14 bases lying between them. Per the germline V gene, CDR1 is MNHEY and CDR2 is SVGAGI. The DNA of the CDR3 is TGTGCCAGCAGGGGGTTCGATGGGGATGGCTACACCTTC. Amino acid sequence: CASRGFDGDGYTF.

The rearrangement links TRBV7-3 to TRBJ2-2; the D is unclear. The germline V gene has CDR1 SGHTA and CDR2 FQGTGA. This CDR3 is 13 amino acids long. V lost 5 bases to trimming and J lost 0 bases, with 4 bases between them. The DNA of the CDR3 is TGTGCCAGCAGCCCGACGAACACCGGGGAGCTGTTTTTT. Translated: CASSPTNTGELFF.

The genes are TRBV6-5 and TRBJ2-1, with D perhaps TRBD1 (7 bases). The CDR3 contains 15 residues. The germline CDR1 and CDR2 sequences are MNHEY and SVGAGI. The V end lost 6 bases, the J end lost 0 bases, and 12 bases lay between the germline ends. The CDR3 sequence: CASSIQGGSYNEQFF. In DNA, the CDR3 is TGTGCCAGCAGCATCCAGGGGGGCTCCTACAATGAGCAGTTCTTC.

This chain connects TRBV6-2 or TRBV6-3 to TRBJ2-1; 9 nucleotides agree with TRBD1. The CDR3 totals 14 residues. Germline V CDR1 and CDR2: MNHEY, SVGEGT. Trimming removed 5 bases from V and 6 bases from J; junction bases left unmatched: 5. CDR3 sequence reads: CASSIGTGSNEQFF. As DNA, the CDR3 is TGTGCCAGCAGTATAGGGACAGGGAGCAATGAGCAGTTCTTC.